These 2 T cell receptor beta chains originate from one sample sequenced in a study of blood T cells in healthy people across ages. Combining a sample-barcoded 5' primer with a J-beta primer mix, a second PCR ran for about 7 to 11 cycles. TCRdb reprocessed the 5' RACE reads with MiXCR, giving one entry per CDR3 protein. The sample yields 600,000 to 1,000,000 distinct CDR3 sequences, more than 45% seen once. The sequencing sample was made of blood. These receptors all stem from a man under 40 in good health.

This clonotype is a singleton in its sample. The CDR3 coding sequence is TGTGCCAGCAGCTTGGCACCTACCTCCTACGAGCAGTACTTC. The encoded protein is CASSLAPTSYEQYF. V gene TRBV5-6 combines with J gene TRBJ2-7; D ambiguous. Germline V gene sequence: CDR1 SGHDT, CDR2 YYEEEE. Deletions cut 0 bases from V and 0 bases from J, with 7 bases between. This CDR3 is 14 amino acids long.

This clonotype was detected only a few times. This chain links TRBV6-5 with TRBJ1-2; TRBD1 matches at 7 bases. This CDR3 spans 13 amino acids. The J segment lost 2 bases and the V segment lost 5 bases, leaving 2 bases of the junction unmatched. Germline CDR1 and CDR2: MNHEY and SVGAGI. The CDR3 region is CASSQQGNYGYTF. The CDR3 DNA is TGTGCCAGCAGTCAACAGGGGAACTATGGCTACACCTTC.